This is a list of T cell receptor beta chains from one sample in a study of prognosis after radiotherapy for stage I lung cancer. TCRdb re-called the multiplex PCR reads through MiXCR, storing one row per CDR3 protein. The sample includes some 15,000 distinct CDR3 sequences, 25% to 30% of them seen just once. This sample comprised PBMCs, obtained before or after stereotactic body radiation therapy (not recorded which). The receptor source for this set is a donor aged 50 or older with non-small cell lung cancer. CDR3s include the opening cysteine and the closing phenylalanine or tryptophan. Each record gives: J gene, D gene, clone size, V gene, CDR3 DNA, CDR3 protein. A D gene is named only where the DNA matches it firmly. Only some rows state a clone size, as once, few, many or a class for expanded clones.

J gene: TRBJ2-3
D gene: TRBD2
clone size: many
V gene: TRBV3-1
CDR3 DNA: TGTGCCAGCAGCCAAGAGATTAGCGGGGGAGAAACAGATACGCAGTATTTT
CDR3 protein: CASSQEISGGETDTQYF

J gene: TRBJ2-7
D gene: TRBD1
clone size: medium-sized
V gene: TRBV6-1
CDR3 DNA: TGTGCCAGCAGTCCGACGACAGGGGGGAAGCAGTACTTC
CDR3 protein: CASSPTTGGKQYF

J gene: TRBJ2-1
D gene: .
clone size: .
V gene: TRBV6-9
CDR3 DNA: TGTGCCAGCATTTACGTCGGTAGGTACAATGAGCAGTTCTTC
CDR3 protein: CASIYVGRYNEQFF

J gene: TRBJ2-3
D gene: .
clone size: medium-sized
V gene: TRBV28
CDR3 DNA: TGTGCCAGCGCGGAACTGGCGGGCCCTAGCACAGATACGCAGTATTTT
CDR3 protein: CASAELAGPSTDTQYF

J gene: TRBJ2-3
D gene: .
clone size: many
V gene: TRBV29-1
CDR3 DNA: TGCAGCGCCCAGGGGATCTCTAGCACAGATACGCAGTATTTT
CDR3 protein: CSAQGISSTDTQYF

J gene: TRBJ2-1
D gene: .
clone size: .
V gene: TRBV9
CDR3 DNA: TGTGCCGGCAGCGTAGACGACAATGAGCAGTTCTTC
CDR3 protein: CAGSVDDNEQFF

J gene: TRBJ2-5
D gene: .
clone size: many
V gene: TRBV7-8
CDR3 DNA: TGTGCCAGCAGCTTAAATTGGCATGGGGAGACCCAGTACTTC
CDR3 protein: CASSLNWHGETQYF

J gene: TRBJ2-5
D gene: TRBD2
clone size: many
V gene: TRBV20-1
CDR3 DNA: TGCAGGGTTCCGCGGGGGGGAGAGACCCAGTACTTC
CDR3 protein: CRVPRGGETQYF

J gene: TRBJ2-5
D gene: .
clone size: .
V gene: TRBV6-2/TRBV6-3
CDR3 DNA: TGTGCCAGCAAAATACAAGAGACCAAGTACTTC
CDR3 protein: CASKIQETKYF

J gene: TRBJ2-7
D gene: .
clone size: medium-sized
V gene: TRBV3-1
CDR3 DNA: TGTGCCAGCAGCCAAGAGGCCCGGAGCTCCTACGAGCAGTACTTC
CDR3 protein: CASSQEARSSYEQYF

J gene: TRBJ2-5
D gene: TRBD2
clone size: .
V gene: TRBV6-2/TRBV6-3
CDR3 DNA: TGTGCCAGCAGTTACGGTGCGGGGGGGCCTGAAGAGACCCAGCACTTC
CDR3 protein: CASSYGAGGPEETQHF

J gene: TRBJ2-1
D gene: .
clone size: many
V gene: TRBV2
CDR3 DNA: TGTGCCAGCAGTGAACAGGGGGGCTACAATGAGCAGTTCTTC
CDR3 protein: CASSEQGGYNEQFF

J gene: TRBJ2-5
D gene: .
clone size: .
V gene: TRBV6-5
CDR3 DNA: TGTGCCAGCAGGTACAGGGCGGGTGAGACCCAGTGCTTC
CDR3 protein: CASRYRAGETQCF

J gene: TRBJ2-3
D gene: TRBD2
clone size: many
V gene: TRBV9
CDR3 DNA: TGTGCCAGCAGCGTACGGGAGGCCCCCCTCGGCACAGATACGCAGTATTTT
CDR3 protein: CASSVREAPLGTDTQYF

J gene: TRBJ2-2
D gene: TRBD2
clone size: many
V gene: TRBV7-8
CDR3 DNA: TGTGCCAGCAGCTTAGGAGTACTAGCGGGGGCCGGGGAGCTGTTTTTT
CDR3 protein: CASSLGVLAGAGELFF

J gene: TRBJ2-3
D gene: .
clone size: medium-sized
V gene: TRBV11-3
CDR3 DNA: TGTGCCAGCAGCTTAACCCGGGGGGATACGCAGTATTTT
CDR3 protein: CASSLTRGDTQYF

J gene: TRBJ2-5
D gene: .
clone size: many
V gene: TRBV2
CDR3 DNA: TGTGCCAGCAGTGAACCCACAGGGAATCAAGAGACCCAGTACTTC
CDR3 protein: CASSEPTGNQETQYF

J gene: TRBJ1-6
D gene: .
clone size: medium-sized
V gene: TRBV12-3/TRBV12-4
CDR3 DNA: TGTGCCAGCAGTTTAAGGGATTTGTCCAATTCACCCCTCCACTTT
CDR3 protein: CASSLRDLSNSPLHF

J gene: TRBJ2-5
D gene: TRBD1
clone size: many
V gene: TRBV12-3/TRBV12-4
CDR3 DNA: TGTGCCAGCAGACCGAACAGGGGCGGACAAGAGACCCAGTACTTC
CDR3 protein: CASRPNRGGQETQYF

J gene: TRBJ2-5
D gene: TRBD1
clone size: many
V gene: TRBV3-1
CDR3 DNA: TGTGCCAGCAGCCAGGGACAGCAAGAGACCCAGTACTTC
CDR3 protein: CASSQGQQETQYF

J gene: TRBJ2-7
D gene: .
clone size: medium-sized
V gene: TRBV5-6
CDR3 DNA: TGTGCCAGCAGCATAGGGACTTACTCTGAGCAGTACTTC
CDR3 protein: CASSIGTYSEQYF

J gene: TRBJ1-4
D gene: .
clone size: many
V gene: TRBV5-1
CDR3 DNA: TGCGCCAGCAGCCAAAAGAGACGTGGGGAGAATGAAAAACTGTTTTTT
CDR3 protein: CASSQKRRGENEKLFF

J gene: TRBJ2-6
D gene: .
clone size: many
V gene: TRBV19
CDR3 DNA: TGTGCCAGTAGTATAACTACCTCTGGGGCCAACGTCCTGACTTTC
CDR3 protein: CASSITTSGANVLTF

J gene: TRBJ2-7
D gene: .
clone size: medium-sized
V gene: TRBV28
CDR3 DNA: TGTGCCAGCAGTTTTCAAGGGGAAACCTACGAGCAGTACTTC
CDR3 protein: CASSFQGETYEQYF

J gene: TRBJ2-2
D gene: TRBD2
clone size: .
V gene: TRBV28
CDR3 DNA: TGTGTCAGCAGTTTATTAGCGGGCACACACCGAGAGAACACCGGGGAGCTGTTTTTT
CDR3 protein: CVSSLLAGTHRENTGELFF

J gene: TRBJ2-1
D gene: TRBD1
clone size: many
V gene: TRBV19
CDR3 DNA: TGTGCCAGTAGTATAGGACGACAGGGACAAACCTACAATGAGCAGTTCTTC
CDR3 protein: CASSIGRQGQTYNEQFF

J gene: TRBJ1-5
D gene: .
clone size: many
V gene: TRBV9
CDR3 DNA: TGTGCCAGCAGCTCAGGACAGAGCAATCAGCCCCAGCATTTT
CDR3 protein: CASSSGQSNQPQHF

J gene: TRBJ1-1
D gene: .
clone size: .
V gene: TRBV6-4
CDR3 DNA: TGTGCCAGCACTCAATGGGGGCGGGGGAACACTGAAGCTTTCTTT
CDR3 protein: CASTQWGRGNTEAFF

J gene: TRBJ2-2
D gene: .
clone size: many
V gene: TRBV12-5
CDR3 DNA: TGTGCTAGTGGCCCCTCCGCGGGGGAGCTGTTTTTT
CDR3 protein: CASGPSAGELFF

J gene: TRBJ2-2
D gene: TRBD1
clone size: many
V gene: TRBV14
CDR3 DNA: TGTGCCAGCAGCCAGACAGGGGGCGTCGGGGAGCTGTTTTTT
CDR3 protein: CASSQTGGVGELFF

J gene: TRBJ1-2
D gene: .
clone size: medium-sized
V gene: TRBV6-1
CDR3 DNA: TGTGCCAGCAGTGAAGGGGCGTATGGCTACACCTTC
CDR3 protein: CASSEGAYGYTF

J gene: TRBJ1-2
D gene: TRBD1
clone size: .
V gene: TRBV27
CDR3 DNA: TGTGCCAGCAGAACAGGGGGAAATGGCTACACCTTC
CDR3 protein: CASRTGGNGYTF

J gene: TRBJ2-7
D gene: .
clone size: .
V gene: TRBV6-2/TRBV6-3
CDR3 DNA: TGTGCCATCAGTTACTTCCTGGACCGCAACTACGAGCAGTACTTC
CDR3 protein: CAISYFLDRNYEQYF

J gene: TRBJ1-1
D gene: .
clone size: many
V gene: TRBV28
CDR3 DNA: TGTGCCAGCAGTTCCCCGATCGAAGCTTTCTTT
CDR3 protein: CASSSPIEAFF

J gene: TRBJ2-3
D gene: .
clone size: many
V gene: TRBV11-1
CDR3 DNA: TGTGCCAGCAGCTCGGGACATCGAGGGCCCGCAGATACGCAGTATTTT
CDR3 protein: CASSSGHRGPADTQYF

J gene: TRBJ2-3
D gene: .
clone size: medium-sized
V gene: TRBV27
CDR3 DNA: TGTGCCAGCAGTTCCTTAGGGGGAAGGACAGATACGCAGTATTTT
CDR3 protein: CASSSLGGRTDTQYF

J gene: TRBJ2-7
D gene: .
clone size: many
V gene: TRBV29-1
CDR3 DNA: TGCAGCGTCACGGCCAGGGCCTACGAGCAGTACTTC
CDR3 protein: CSVTARAYEQYF

J gene: TRBJ2-7
D gene: .
clone size: .
V gene: TRBV6-1
CDR3 DNA: TGTGCCAGTAGGCTGGACAGCGACTACGAGCTGTACTTC
CDR3 protein: CASRLDSDYELYF

J gene: TRBJ1-4
D gene: .
clone size: .
V gene: TRBV7-8
CDR3 DNA: TGTGCCAGCAGCTTACTGCTTGCCCAGGGTCAAAATGGAAAACTGTTTTTT
CDR3 protein: CASSLLLAQGQNGKLFF

J gene: TRBJ2-2
D gene: TRBD2
clone size: many
V gene: TRBV10-2
CDR3 DNA: TGCGCCAGCAGTGATGTGGGAGGGGACACCGGGGAGCTGTTTTTT
CDR3 protein: CASSDVGGDTGELFF

J gene: TRBJ2-5
D gene: .
clone size: many
V gene: TRBV20-1
CDR3 DNA: TGCAGTGCCGGCGGGGACATCACCATCTCCCAAGAGACCCAGTACTTC
CDR3 protein: CSAGGDITISQETQYF

J gene: TRBJ2-1
D gene: TRBD2
clone size: many
V gene: TRBV11-3
CDR3 DNA: TGTGCCAGCAGCTCGGGACTAGCCTACAATGAGCAGTTCTTC
CDR3 protein: CASSSGLAYNEQFF

J gene: TRBJ2-3
D gene: TRBD1
clone size: .
V gene: TRBV28
CDR3 DNA: TGTGCCAGCATAAGGACAGGGAACACCGGGGAGCTGTTGGGTCCAGATACGCAGTATTTT
CDR3 protein: CASIRTGNTGELLGPDTQYF

J gene: TRBJ2-7
D gene: TRBD2
clone size: many
V gene: TRBV20-1
CDR3 DNA: TGCAGTGCTAGAGATCCTAGCGGCTCCTACGAGCAGTACTTC
CDR3 protein: CSARDPSGSYEQYF

J gene: TRBJ2-2
D gene: .
clone size: medium-sized
V gene: TRBV6-5
CDR3 DNA: TGTGCCAGCAGTTACGGGACCTACACCGGGGAGCTGTTTTTT
CDR3 protein: CASSYGTYTGELFF

J gene: TRBJ2-3
D gene: .
clone size: .
V gene: TRBV6-1
CDR3 DNA: TGTGCCAGCAAGAGGGAGCCCAATACGCAGTATTTT
CDR3 protein: CASKREPNTQYF

J gene: TRBJ1-4
D gene: .
clone size: .
V gene: TRBV7-8
CDR3 DNA: TGTGCCAGCAGATTAATGGCTGGTTCTGGGGCAATTTTT
CDR3 protein: CASRLMAGSGAIF

J gene: TRBJ2-3
D gene: .
clone size: medium-sized
V gene: TRBV5-1
CDR3 DNA: TGCGCCAGCAGCGGAGGTAGCGGATTGGATACGCAGTATTTT
CDR3 protein: CASSGGSGLDTQYF

J gene: TRBJ2-1
D gene: TRBD1
clone size: many
V gene: TRBV7-2
CDR3 DNA: TGTGCCAGCAGCTTAGTGGGACAGGGAAATACCCCGAACAATGAGCAGTTCTTC
CDR3 protein: CASSLVGQGNTPNNEQFF

J gene: TRBJ2-5
D gene: .
clone size: .
V gene: TRBV27
CDR3 DNA: TGTGCCAGCTCCTTGGCGACGCCGTGGTTGAACCCGGGGGAGACCCAGTACTTC
CDR3 protein: CASSLATPWLNPGETQYF

J gene: TRBJ2-3
D gene: .
clone size: .
V gene: TRBV2
CDR3 DNA: TGTGCCAGCAGTTTGAGCACCCAGGTTTCGGATACGCAGTATTTT
CDR3 protein: CASSLSTQVSDTQYF

J gene: TRBJ2-7
D gene: TRBD2
clone size: medium-sized
V gene: TRBV20-1
CDR3 DNA: TGCAGTGCCAGCCGGGGGACTAGCAACTACGAGCAGTACTTC
CDR3 protein: CSASRGTSNYEQYF

J gene: TRBJ2-7
D gene: TRBD2
clone size: few
V gene: TRBV5-4
CDR3 DNA: TGTGCCAGCAGCCGGACCGGGACTAACTACGAGCAGTACTTC
CDR3 protein: CASSRTGTNYEQYF

J gene: TRBJ2-2
D gene: TRBD2
clone size: .
V gene: TRBV7-9
CDR3 DNA: TGTGCCAGCAGCTTAAGGACTAGCGGGAGTGTTTACACCGGGGAGCTGTTTTTT
CDR3 protein: CASSLRTSGSVYTGELFF

J gene: TRBJ1-5
D gene: .
clone size: many
V gene: TRBV5-6
CDR3 DNA: TGTGCCAGCAGCTTGGCCGGGGCCGGCGGTCAGCCCCAGCATTTT
CDR3 protein: CASSLAGAGGQPQHF